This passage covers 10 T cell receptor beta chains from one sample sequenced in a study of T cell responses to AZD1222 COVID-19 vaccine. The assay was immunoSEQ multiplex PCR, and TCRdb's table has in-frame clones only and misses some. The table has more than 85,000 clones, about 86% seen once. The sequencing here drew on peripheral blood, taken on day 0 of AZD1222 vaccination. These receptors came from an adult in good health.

CDR3 region: CASRAGIRDTEAFF. The CDR3 coding sequence is TGCGCCAGCAGGGCAGGAATTCGGGACACTGAAGCTTTCTTT. This chain joins TRBV5-1 and TRBJ1-1, with D uncertain. Trimming took 5 bases from V and 3 from J, leaving 14 bases between them. CDR3 length equals 14 residues. Germline CDR1 is SGHRS and CDR2 is YFSETQ.

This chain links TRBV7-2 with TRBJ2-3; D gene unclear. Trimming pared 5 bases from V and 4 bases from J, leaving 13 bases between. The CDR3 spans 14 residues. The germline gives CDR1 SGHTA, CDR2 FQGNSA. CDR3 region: CASSPVVGSDTQYF. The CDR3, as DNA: TGTGCCAGCAGCCCGGTGGTGGGGTCAGATACGCAGTATTTT.

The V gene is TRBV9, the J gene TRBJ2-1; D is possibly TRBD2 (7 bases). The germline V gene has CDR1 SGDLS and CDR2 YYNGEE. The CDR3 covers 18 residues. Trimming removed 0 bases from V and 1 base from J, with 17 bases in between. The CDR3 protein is CASSVAAGRGLSYNEQFF. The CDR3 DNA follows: TGTGCCAGCAGCGTAGCGGCGGGGCGGGGGCTGTCCTACAATGAGCAGTTCTTC.

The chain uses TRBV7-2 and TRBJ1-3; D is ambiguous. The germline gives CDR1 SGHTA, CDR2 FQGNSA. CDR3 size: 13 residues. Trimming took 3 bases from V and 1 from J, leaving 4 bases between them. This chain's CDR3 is CASSFWSGNTIYF. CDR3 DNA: TGTGCCAGCAGCTTTTGGTCTGGAAACACCATATATTTT.

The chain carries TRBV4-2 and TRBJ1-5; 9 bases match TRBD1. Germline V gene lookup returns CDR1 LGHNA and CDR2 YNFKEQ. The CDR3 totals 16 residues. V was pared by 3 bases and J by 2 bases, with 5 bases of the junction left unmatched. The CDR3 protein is CASSHGQGFGNQPQHF. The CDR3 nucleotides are TGTGCCAGCAGCCATGGACAGGGGTTCGGCAATCAGCCCCAGCATTTT.

The CDR3 DNA reads as TGTGCCAGTAGTGCCAGCGTTAACTTAGTCGGGGAGCTGTTTTTT. Its translation: CASSASVNLVGELFF. The rearrangement links TRBV19 to TRBJ2-2; no clear D gene. Trimming cost V 5 bases and J 7 bases, with 17 bases left between them. The germline gives CDR1 LNHDA, CDR2 SQIVND (reference sequence). The CDR3 contains 15 residues. The full variable domain, in which reference TRBV19 and TRBJ2-2 provide the parts outside the CDR3, is DGGITQSPKYLFRKEGQNVTLSCEQNLNHDAMYWYRQDPGQGLRLIYYSQIVNDFQKGDIAEGYSVSREKKESFPLTVTSAQKNPTAFYLCASSASVNLVGELFFGEGSRLTVL.

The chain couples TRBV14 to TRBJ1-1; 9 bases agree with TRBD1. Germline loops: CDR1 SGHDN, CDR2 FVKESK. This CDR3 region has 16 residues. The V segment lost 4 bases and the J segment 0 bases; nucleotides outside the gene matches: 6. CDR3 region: CASSRLQGAVNTEAFF. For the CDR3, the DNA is TGTGCCAGCAGCCGTCTACAGGGGGCGGTGAACACTGAAGCTTTCTTT. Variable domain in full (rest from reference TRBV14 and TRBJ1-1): EAGVTQFPSHSVIEKGQTVTLRCDPISGHDNLYWYRRVMGKEIKFLLHFVKESKQDESGMPNNRFLAERTGGTYSTLKVQPAELEDSGVYFCASSRLQGAVNTEAFFGQGTRLTVV.

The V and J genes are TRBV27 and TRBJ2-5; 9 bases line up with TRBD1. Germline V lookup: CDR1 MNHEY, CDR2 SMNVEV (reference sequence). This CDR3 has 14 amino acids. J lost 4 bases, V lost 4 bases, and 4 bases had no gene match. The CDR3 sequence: CASSSTGGAETQYF. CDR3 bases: TGTGCCAGCAGTTCAACAGGGGGCGCAGAGACCCAGTACTTC.

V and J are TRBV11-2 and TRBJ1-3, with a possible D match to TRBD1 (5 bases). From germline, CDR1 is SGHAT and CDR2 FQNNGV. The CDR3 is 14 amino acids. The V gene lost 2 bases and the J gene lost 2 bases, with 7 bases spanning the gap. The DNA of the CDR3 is TGTGCCAGCAGCTTATCAGGGACTGGAAACACCATATATTTT. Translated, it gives CASSLSGTGNTIYF.

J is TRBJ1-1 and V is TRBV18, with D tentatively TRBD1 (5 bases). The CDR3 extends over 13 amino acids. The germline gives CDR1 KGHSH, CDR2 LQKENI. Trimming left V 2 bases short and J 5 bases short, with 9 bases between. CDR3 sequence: CASSPGALTEAFF. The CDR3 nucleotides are TGTGCCAGCTCACCAGGGGCGTTGACTGAAGCTTTCTTT.